The 27 T cell receptor beta chains listed next were all sequenced from one sample in a study of T cell responses to AZD1222 COVID-19 vaccine. Profiled with immunoSEQ multiplex PCR; TCRdb holds only in-frame clones, not every one. This table holds roughly 100,000 clones, 75% to 95% found once. This specimen consisted of peripheral blood, obtained on day 0 of AZD1222 vaccination. These receptors all stem from an adult in good health.

This chain joins TRBV9 and TRBJ2-5; D may be TRBD1 (6 bases). The CDR3 runs to 14 residues. CDR1 is SGDLS, CDR2 YYNGEE, per germline. Trimming left V 0 bases short and J 9 bases short, with 15 bases between. Here the CDR3 reads CASSVAVGEGAQYF. The CDR3, as DNA: TGTGCCAGCAGCGTAGCGGTCGGAGAGGGGGCCCAGTACTTC.

In its sample, this clone was seen once. The gene calls are TRBV6-5 and TRBJ2-1; a weak D match, TRBD1 (6 bases). The germline CDR1 and CDR2 sequences are MNHEY and SVGAGI. The CDR3 has 15 residues. Trimming shortened V by 0 bases and J by 2 bases, and 8 bases separated the two germline ends. In DNA, the CDR3 is TGTGCCAGCAGTTACTCCCAGGGGCCCTACAATGAGCAGTTCTTC. This sequence encodes CASSYSQGPYNEQFF.

This chain joins TRBV5-6 and TRBJ1-1; TRBD1 is a possible D gene (6 bases). CDR3 length: 13 amino acids. Trimming shortened V by 0 bases and J by 5 bases, and 8 bases separated the two germline ends. Germline V lookup: CDR1 SGHDT, CDR2 YYEEEE. As DNA, the CDR3 is TGTGCCAGCAGCTTGGACAGGGTGACTGAAGCTTTCTTT. Translated, it gives CASSLDRVTEAFF.

The V and J genes are TRBV7-2 and TRBJ2-3; perhaps TRBD1 as D (6 bases). This CDR3 is 14 amino acids long. CDR1 and CDR2 (germline): SGHTA, FQGNSA. V lost 4 bases and J 0 bases, leaving 8 bases between the germline ends. The CDR3 bases are TGTGCCAGCAGCTACGGACAGAGCACAGATACGCAGTATTTT. Translation: CASSYGQSTDTQYF.

The chain has TRBV10-3 and TRBJ2-7, with D possibly being TRBD2 (5 bases). Trimming cost V 0 bases and J 1 base, with 10 bases left between them. Per germline, CDR1 ENHRY and CDR2 SYGVKD. This CDR3 is 15 amino acids long. The CDR3 here is CAISESPRASYEQYF. DNA of the CDR3: TGTGCCATCAGTGAGTCGCCGCGGGCTTCCTACGAGCAGTACTTC.

The rearrangement links TRBV13 to TRBJ1-1, with D uncertain. Trimming removed 3 bases from V and 4 bases from J, with 12 bases in between. Germline V gene sequence: CDR1 PRHDT, CDR2 FYEKMQ (reference sequence). This CDR3 comprises 14 residues. The CDR3, as DNA: TGTGCCAGCAGCTTGTATCGGGCGGGCACTGAAGCTTTCTTT. It yields the protein CASSLYRAGTEAFF.

The chain is built from TRBV11-2 and TRBJ1-4, with 9 bases identical to TRBD1. CDR3 length: 15 amino acids. Germline V gives CDR1 SGHAT, CDR2 FQNNGV. The ends lost 3 bases at V and 8 bases at J; junction bases unmatched: 7. In DNA form, the CDR3 reads TGTGCCAGCAGCTTTACAGGGGGCGCAGGGGAAAAACTGTTTTTT. This encodes CASSFTGGAGEKLFF.

V usage is TRBV5-4 and J usage is TRBJ1-2; no reliable D call. CDR1 and CDR2 from the germline V gene are SGHNT and YYREEE (reference sequence). The germline V and J ends were trimmed by 5 bases and 1 base, with 15 bases remaining between them. The CDR3 is made up of 15 amino acids. The CDR3 sequence: CASSFKAGFNYGYTF. CDR3 DNA sequence: TGTGCCAGCAGTTTTAAAGCAGGATTTAACTATGGCTACACCTTC.

The rearrangement links TRBV10-2 to TRBJ1-5; D is unclear. The ends were cut back, 3 bases at V and 4 bases at J, with 13 bases in the middle. The CDR3 has 15 amino acids. The V gene's germline CDR1 is WSHSY and CDR2 SAAADI. The DNA for the CDR3 is TGCGCCAGCAGTGAAGTAACGGCCGTTAATCAGCCCCAGCATTTT. Amino acid sequence: CASSEVTAVNQPQHF.

The chain uses TRBV27 and TRBJ2-7; D is ambiguous. V dropped 3 bases and J dropped 5 bases, with 8 bases sitting between them. Germline lookup yields CDR1 MNHEY and CDR2 SMNVEV (reference sequence). This CDR3 is built from 12 residues. CDR3 DNA: TGTGCCAGCAGTTTCTTGGGGAACGAGCAGTACTTC. Amino acids: CASSFLGNEQYF.

The chain is built from TRBV18 and TRBJ2-5, with D unresolved. Germline CDR1 KGHSH, CDR2 LQKENI. V lost 5 bases, J lost 0 bases, and 4 bases lay in between. The CDR3 is made up of 12 amino acids. CDR3 sequence reads: CASSANQETQYF. Here the CDR3 DNA reads TGTGCCAGCTCAGCTAACCAAGAGACCCAGTACTTC.

The CDR3 nucleotides read TGTGCCAGCAGCCTTCCCCCCTGGGAGGGAAACACTGAAGCTTTCTTT. Translated: CASSLPPWEGNTEAFF. The rearrangement joins TRBV6-6 to TRBJ1-1; D remains unclear. Trimming removed 6 bases from V and 2 bases from J, with 19 bases in between. This CDR3 comprises 16 residues. CDR1 MNHNY and CDR2 SVGAGI come from the germline V gene (reference sequence).

This rearrangement joins TRBV6-2 or TRBV6-3 to TRBJ1-6, with 9 nucleotides matching TRBD1. Germline CDR1 MNHEY, CDR2 SVGEGT. The CDR3 covers 15 residues. After removal of 5 bases from V and 10 bases from J, the junction contained 9 bases not matched to a gene. CDR3 protein: CASSRWDREDSPLHF. The CDR3, as DNA: TGTGCCAGCAGTCGATGGGACAGGGAGGACTCACCCCTCCACTTT.

This sequence joins TRBV10-3 and TRBJ2-3; 7 nucleotides agree with TRBD1. The CDR3 covers 13 residues. With 6 bases clipped from V and 7 bases from J, the junction kept 7 bases outside the gene matches. From germline, CDR1 is ENHRY and CDR2 SYGVKD. CDR3 residues: CAIRGQSSHTQYF. The DNA of the CDR3 is TGTGCCATCAGGGGACAGTCTTCCCATACGCAGTATTTT.

The V call is TRBV28, the J call TRBJ2-4, with D possibly being TRBD2 (5 bases). The germline V and J ends were trimmed by 5 bases and 7 bases, with 18 bases remaining between them. In germline, CDR1 is MDHEN, CDR2 SYDVKM. This CDR3 is 15 amino acids long. The CDR3 protein is CASSPSGRIQNIQYF. The CDR3 DNA is TGTGCCAGCAGTCCCTCGGGGAGAATACAGAACATTCAGTACTTC. Based on the CDR3 plus reference TRBV28 and TRBJ2-4, the full variable domain is DVKVTQSSRYLVKRTGEKVFLECVQDMDHENMFWYRQDPGLGLRLIYFSYDVKMKEKGDIPEGYSVSREKKERFSLILESASTNQTSMYLCASSPSGRIQNIQYFGAGTRLSVL.

J is TRBJ2-1 and V is TRBV2; 7 bases are a match to TRBD2. The CDR3 has 15 amino acids. CDR1 and CDR2 (germline): SNHLY, FYNNEI. With 3 bases clipped from V and 9 bases from J, the junction kept 11 bases outside the gene matches. The CDR3 DNA is TGTGCCAGCAGTGAGAGGGCGGGGACTACAGGTGAGCAGTTCTTC. Its protein product is CASSERAGTTGEQFF.

The genes are TRBV19 and TRBJ2-7; possibly TRBD1 or TRBD2 for D (5 bases each). The germline gives CDR1 LNHDA, CDR2 SQIVND (reference sequence). The V gene lost 3 bases and the J gene lost 7 bases, with 10 bases spanning the gap. The CDR3 runs 12 residues. This chain's CDR3 is CASSMGDWEQYF. CDR3 DNA: TGTGCCAGTAGTATGGGGGATTGGGAGCAGTACTTC.

The chain couples TRBV6-2 or TRBV6-3 to TRBJ2-7, with 12 bases identical to TRBD2. The germline CDR1 and CDR2 sequences are MNHEY and SVGEGT. This CDR3 has 16 amino acids. V lost 3 bases, J lost 6 bases, and 9 bases stayed unmatched. The CDR3 sequence: CASSYQLAGGPSEQYF. The DNA for the CDR3 is TGTGCCAGCAGTTATCAGCTAGCGGGAGGGCCGAGCGAGCAGTACTTC.

The gene calls are TRBV4-2 and TRBJ1-6; D uncertain. The V gene's germline CDR1 is LGHNA and CDR2 YNFKEQ. V lost 0 bases, J lost 7 bases, and 16 bases lay in between. CDR3 length equals 17 residues. The CDR3, as DNA: TGTGCCAGCAGCCAAGATGTGCAAACCCTACAAAATTCACCCCTCCACTTT. Translating it yields CASSQDVQTLQNSPLHF.

The rearrangement links TRBV9 to TRBJ2-3, with 9 bases lining up with TRBD1. In germline, CDR1 is SGDLS, CDR2 YYNGEE. V lost 1 base and J lost 3; bases outside the gene matches: 6. The CDR3 length is 16 residues. CDR3 sequence: CASSVTPGQGTDTQYF. Written as DNA, the CDR3 is TGTGCCAGCAGCGTAACACCGGGACAGGGAACAGATACGCAGTATTTT.

The chain combines TRBV19 with TRBJ1-1; unclear D gene. V was clipped by 8 bases and J by 1 base, with 11 bases between them. The CDR3 runs 13 residues. CDR1 is LNHDA and CDR2 is SQIVND in the germline V gene (reference sequence). CDR3 amino acids: CASRLTANTEAFF. The DNA of the CDR3 is TGTGCCAGTCGCCTTACGGCGAACACTGAAGCTTTCTTT.

This chain connects TRBV6-5 to TRBJ2-7, with D hard to call. V was trimmed by 4 bases and J by 6 bases, leaving 7 bases between them. There are 11 residues in the CDR3. Germline lookup yields CDR1 MNHEY and CDR2 SVGAGI. The CDR3 DNA follows: TGTGCCAGCAGTTCCCTCGGCGAGCAGTACTTC. Its translation is CASSSLGEQYF.

For this clone: The junction departs from germline at one end; a sequencing error may be responsible. The chain has TRBV2 and TRBJ2-7, with D unresolved. The CDR3 runs to 11 residues. CDR1 and CDR2 from the germline V gene are SNHLY and FYNNEI. The CDR3 nucleotides read TGTGCCAGCGCTCCTTCTACCGAGCAGCACTTC. Its translation is CASAPSTEQHF. Using reference TRBV2 and TRBJ2-7 for the parts outside the CDR3, the full variable domain is EPEVTQTPSHQVTQMGQEVILRCVPISNHLYFYWYRQILGQKVEFLVSFYNNEISEKSEIFDDQFSVERPDGSNFTLKIRSTKLEDSAMYFCASAPSTEQHFGPGTRLTVT.

This CDR3 reads CASSSGLAGEEQFF. The CDR3 nucleotides are TGTGCCAGCAGCTCGGGACTAGCGGGAGAAGAGCAGTTCTTC. The V gene is TRBV7-7, the J gene TRBJ2-1; TRBD2 aligns across 14 bases. The V gene end was trimmed by 4 bases and the J gene end by 10 bases; junction bases not matched to a gene: 3. This CDR3 is 14 amino acids long. Looked up from germline, CDR1 is SSHAT and CDR2 is FNYEAQ (reference sequence). The full variable domain, in which reference TRBV7-7 and TRBJ2-1 provide the parts outside the CDR3, is GAGVSQSPRYKVTKRGQDVTLRCDPISSHATLYWYQQALGQGPEFLTYFNYEAQPDKSGLPSDRFSAERPEGSISTLTIQRTEQRDSAMYRCASSSGLAGEEQFFGPGTRLTVL.

V usage is TRBV28 and J usage is TRBJ1-1; D is perhaps TRBD1 (5 bases). The CDR3 is made up of 14 amino acids. With 1 base removed from V and 5 bases from J, the gap between germline ends came to 11 bases. CDR1 MDHEN and CDR2 SYDVKM come from the germline V gene. Here the CDR3 reads CASSLFQGGTEAFF. CDR3 in DNA: TGTGCCAGCAGTTTATTCCAGGGTGGGACTGAAGCTTTCTTT.

V usage is TRBV4-1 and J usage is TRBJ1-2; TRBD1 agrees at 7 bases. Germline CDR1 MGHRA, CDR2 YSYEKL. The CDR3 runs to 17 residues. J gave up 3 bases and V 0 bases, and 10 bases lay outside the gene matches. The chain's CDR3 is CASSQDRGGTAYYGYTF. CDR3 in DNA: TGCGCCAGCAGCCAAGATCGGGGAGGGACAGCATACTATGGCTACACCTTC.

By frequency in the sample, this clone is medium-sized. The J gene is TRBJ2-1, the V gene TRBV28; 7 bases match TRBD1. The CDR3 totals 15 residues. Germline lookup yields CDR1 MDHEN and CDR2 SYDVKM. The V and J ends lost 3 bases and 1 base, in that order; junction bases with no gene match: 3. Here the CDR3 DNA reads TGTGCCAGCAGTTTGCCAGGGGGATCCTACAATGAGCAGTTCTTC. This codes for CASSLPGGSYNEQFF.